The 16 T cell receptor beta chains below were found in one sample sequenced in a study of blood T cell repertoires in COVID-19. The repertoire was sequenced with immunoSEQ multiplex PCR; TCRdb's copy has only in-frame clones and lacks some. Among around 150,000 clones listed, 81% were seen once. Input material: peripheral blood. Receptor source: a woman aged 55-70 years with active or convalescent COVID-19.

CDR3 coding DNA: TGTGCCAGCAGCTTAGCAGGTAGCGGGAGGGCCTTTAATAGGGATGAGCAGTTCTTC. Its protein product is CASSLAGSGRAFNRDEQFF. The rearrangement uses TRBV11-2 and TRBJ2-1; 11 bases align to TRBD2. Trimming took 1 base from V and 8 from J; bases not matched to a gene: 16. CDR3 length: 19 residues. The V gene's germline CDR1 is SGHAT and CDR2 FQNNGV.

The J gene is TRBJ1-2, the V gene TRBV3-1 (or the pseudogene TRBV3-2); TRBD1 is a possible D gene (5 bases). This CDR3 spans 16 amino acids. Trimming removed 4 bases at V and 5 bases at J, with 20 bases between. The germline V gene has CDR1 LGHDT and CDR2 YNNKEL (reference sequence). The CDR3 is CASSLGGLPRGYGYTF. The CDR3 nucleotides are TGTGCCAGCAGCCTCGGCGGGCTCCCTCGGGGGTATGGCTACACCTTC.

J is TRBJ2-7 and V is TRBV28, with TRBD2 matching 7 bases. Germline loops: CDR1 MDHEN, CDR2 SYDVKM. Trimming took 2 bases from V and 1 from J; bases not matched to a gene: 2. The CDR3 is made up of 14 amino acids. CDR3 sequence: CASSLARESYEQYF. In nucleotides, the CDR3 is TGTGCCAGCAGTTTAGCGCGGGAGTCCTACGAGCAGTACTTC. The full variable domain, in which reference TRBV28 and TRBJ2-7 provide the parts outside the CDR3, is DVKVTQSSRYLVKRTGEKVFLECVQDMDHENMFWYRQDPGLGLRLIYFSYDVKMKEKGDIPEGYSVSREKKERFSLILESASTNQTSMYLCASSLARESYEQYFGPGTRLTVT.

As regards this clone: This sequence may be a read error, since a much larger clone differs from it by one base. V and J are TRBV7-9 and TRBJ1-1; no clear D. CDR1 and CDR2 from the germline V gene are SEHNR and FQNEAQ (reference sequence). Trimming removed 0 bases at V and 1 base at J, with 3 bases between. The CDR3 is 13 residues long. CDR3 nucleotide sequence: TGTGCCAGCAGCTTAGCACAGAACACTGAAGCTTTCTTT. This gives the protein CASSLAQNTEAFF.

The gene calls are TRBV5-1 and TRBJ1-1, with D perhaps matching TRBD1 (6 bases). V was shortened by 1 base and J by 7 bases, with 14 bases between the two germline ends. The length of the CDR3 is 14 residues. CDR1 is SGHRS, CDR2 YFSETQ, per germline. Written as DNA, the CDR3 is TGCGCCAGCAGCTTGAAAGGACAGACGGATGAAGCTTTCTTT. Its protein product is CASSLKGQTDEAFF.

The chain uses TRBV11-2 and TRBJ2-1, with D uncertain. V lost 1 base and J lost 4, with 11 bases in between. Germline CDR1 SGHAT, CDR2 FQNNGV. This CDR3 comprises 15 residues. The CDR3 DNA is TGTGCCAGCAGCTTAGGAAGATCGGAGTACAATGAGCAGTTCTTC. Translation: CASSLGRSEYNEQFF.

The CDR3 nucleotides read TGTGCCGTGAGCTCCTACAATGAGCAGTTCTTC. It codes for CAVSSYNEQFF. The rearrangement links TRBV10-3 to TRBJ2-1; D not resolved. The germline V gene encodes CDR1 ENHRY and CDR2 SYGVKD. This CDR3 has 11 residues. V was cut by 11 bases and J by 0 bases, with 5 bases left in between.

The rearrangement links TRBV19 to TRBJ1-4; D is undetermined. This CDR3 has 12 residues. Germline CDR1 reads LNHDA; CDR2 reads SQIVND (reference sequence). Trimming shortened V by 3 bases and J by 9 bases, and 8 bases separated the two germline ends. The CDR3 coding sequence is TGTGCCAGTAGTATCGGGAGGAAAAAACTGTTTTTT. This sequence encodes CASSIGRKKLFF.

J is TRBJ1-5 and V is TRBV10-3, with D possibly matching TRBD1 (6 bases). The CDR3 runs to 18 residues. V gave up 3 bases and J gave up 4 bases, with 22 bases separating them. Looked up from germline, CDR1 is ENHRY and CDR2 is SYGVKD. The CDR3 sequence is CAISEISTGQGGNQPQHF. DNA of the CDR3: TGTGCCATCAGTGAAATCTCTACAGGGCAAGGCGGTAATCAGCCCCAGCATTTT.

The chain has TRBV6-6 and TRBJ2-7, with D maybe TRBD1 (5 bases). Germline V lookup: CDR1 MNHNY, CDR2 SVGAGI (reference sequence). This CDR3 comprises 14 residues. The ends were cut back, 2 bases at V and 3 bases at J, with 11 bases in the middle. The chain's CDR3 is CASSYPSRGYEQYF. DNA of the CDR3: TGTGCCAGCAGTTACCCATCTAGGGGCTACGAGCAGTACTTC.

The sample holds a few counts of this clone. The chain joins TRBV11-2 to TRBJ1-5; maybe TRBD1 (5 bases). Between the trimmed V and J ends, which lost 2 bases and 7 bases, there was a span of 21 bases. CDR3 length: 17 amino acids. Per germline, CDR1 SGHAT and CDR2 FQNNGV. CDR3 in amino acids: CASSLNSGGEKTQPQHF. The CDR3 DNA follows: TGTGCCAGCAGCTTAAATTCGGGGGGGGAAAAAACGCAGCCCCAGCATTTT. The variable domain in full, with the rest retrieved from reference TRBV11-2 and TRBJ1-5, is EAGVAQSPRYKIIEKRQSVAFWCNPISGHATLYWYQQILGQGPKLLIQFQNNGVVDDSQLPKDRFSAERLKGVDSTLKIQPAKLEDSAVYLCASSLNSGGEKTQPQHFGDGTRLSIL.

This sequence joins TRBV6-1 and TRBJ1-5; no definite D call. The V end was cut by 1 base, the J end by 0 bases, with 7 bases between. This CDR3 region has 15 residues. CDR1 is MNHNS, CDR2 SASEGT, per germline. For the CDR3, the DNA is TGTGCCAGCAGTGAAGTGGCGGCTAGCAATCAGCCCCAGCATTTT. Translated: CASSEVAASNQPQHF.

The chain uses TRBV6-5 and TRBJ1-2; 11 bases are shared with TRBD1. The J segment lost 6 bases and the V segment lost 2 bases, leaving 5 bases of the junction unmatched. There are 15 residues in the CDR3. CDR1 and CDR2 (germline): MNHEY, SVGAGI. The CDR3 nucleotides are TGTGCCAGCAGTTACGGAGGGGACAGGGGGGATGGCTACACCTTC. This translates into CASSYGGDRGDGYTF.

CDR3 coding DNA: TGTGCCAGCAGCCAAGATTGGGACAGCTTCCACGAGCAGTACTTC. It yields the protein CASSQDWDSFHEQYF. This chain links TRBV3-1 (or the pseudogene TRBV3-2) with TRBJ2-7, with TRBD1 matching 7 bases. The CDR3 is 15 residues long. Germline-derived CDR1 and CDR2 are LGHDT and YNNKEL (reference sequence). V was pared by 0 bases and J by 5 bases, with 7 bases of the junction left unmatched.

The chain combines TRBV19 with TRBJ1-6; no reliable D call. CDR1 and CDR2 from the germline V gene are LNHDA and SQIVND (reference sequence). This CDR3 has 15 residues. V was cut by 1 base and J by 10 bases, with 14 bases left in between. The CDR3: CASSIARRGESPLHF. CDR3 in DNA: TGTGCCAGTAGTATAGCACGCCGGGGAGAATCACCCCTCCACTTT. The entire variable domain, with the rest obtained from reference TRBV19 and TRBJ1-6, is as follows: DGGITQSPKYLFRKEGQNVTLSCEQNLNHDAMYWYRQDPGQGLRLIYYSQIVNDFQKGDIAEGYSVSREKKESFPLTVTSAQKNPTAFYLCASSIARRGESPLHFGNGTRLTVT.

The rearrangement joins TRBV27 to TRBJ2-3; 8 bases fit TRBD2. The length of the CDR3 is 14 residues. J gave up 3 bases and V 10 bases, and 9 bases lay outside the gene matches. CDR1 is MNHEY and CDR2 is SMNVEV in the germline V gene (reference sequence). CDR3 sequence (DNA): TGTGCCATCGGTGCCGGGAGGGCAACAGATACGCAGTATTTT. Translating gives CAIGAGRATDTQYF.